This T cell receptor (beta chain) was retrieved from a study of vaccination and CD4 T cells after COVID-19 (dated by TCRdb to the early 2020s). Background for the entire study: Every convalescent patient had a positive nasal swab PCR test for SARS-CoV-2, with mild disease in under ten patients and severe disease in one. Culture stimuli were overlapping spike peptide pools from SARS-CoV-2 and from the common cold coronaviruses HCoV-NL63, HCoV-OC43 and HCoV-229E. The spike-specific CD4+ TCR repertoire was compared before and after mRNA vaccination in nine to ten COVID-19 convalescent patients and a few infection-naive healthy vaccine recipients. The time from the second vaccine dose to post-vaccine blood sampling had a median of roughly 72 days and ranged from roughly 12 to 241 days. Control cultures received a CEFX viral epitope pool as the positive control, an HIV-1 Nef peptide pool as the negative control, or no peptide. Participants got two doses of the Pfizer-BioNTech BNT162b2 vaccine (n=8) or two doses of the Moderna mRNA-1273 vaccine (n=2). Post-COVID blood samples were collected from convalescent patients a median of around 100 days after diagnosis, with a range of about 35 to 161 days. The convalescent cohort included six males and four females, with two Hispanic individuals, seven Caucasians, two Asians and one multiracial person. The paper as a whole reports these results and caveats: The median number of SARS-CoV-2-reactive clonotypes rose from approximately 20 after infection to 38 after vaccination, but the change was not significant. Among the post-vaccine SARS-CoV-2-reactive clones in convalescent patients, a median around 86% showed up only after vaccination, which suggests vaccine-specific priming. The study included relatively few convalescent patients and did not analyze early timepoints after natural infection. Nearly all vaccine-specific clones in convalescent patients (304 of 307) were mono-reactive for SARS-CoV-2 spike rather than cross-reactive with common cold coronaviruses.

Inclusive of the bounding cysteine and phenylalanine, the CDR3 is 15 residues long. Only the CDR3 DNA is retained, 45 bases long and in frame from the first base. V drops 5 bases and J drops 4 bases, leaving 14 bases in between. The germline V gene provides CDR1 SGHAT and CDR2 FQNNGV. This clonotype was observed a handful of times. Its binding antigen is unknown. No per-base quality is available; no much larger clone lies one base away. The treatment or condition label of this sample denotes: approximately nine-day PBMC culture with coronavirus spike peptide pools or control peptides (ViraFEST assay). The study used the ViraFEST assay, which expanded antigen-specific T cells with peptide pools and then identified expanded clonotypes by TCR sequencing. The convalescent patients' positive SARS-CoV-2 PCR tests fell between March and December 2020, which was before the Alpha, Beta and Delta variants emerged in the United States. Each well held 2 million or so PBMCs cultured in IMDM containing approximately 5% human AB serum and approximately 9.8 IU/ml IL-2, with 8.5 to 10 ug/ml peptide pools added. On days 3 and 7, half of the culture medium was replaced with fresh IL-2-containing medium. Once the cells had been in culture for 10 days, the EasySep CD4+ T cell isolation kit was used to isolate CD4+ T cells by negative selection. Ficoll-Paque Plus gradient centrifugation was used to isolate PBMCs from whole blood, and the isolated PBMCs were then either used fresh or cryopreserved at -140C. In general, triplicate wells were set up for every culture condition.

Libraries were built with PCR. TCR sequencing of DNA from cultured CD4+ T cells used the Oncomine TCR Beta short-read assay at the Johns Hopkins FTIC core. Genomic DNA was extracted from the cultured CD4+ T cells with the QIAamp micro DNA kit. Oncomine TCR Beta libraries made from cultured CD4+ T cells were pooled using unique dual indexes and sequenced on an Illumina iSeq 100. The paper's processing steps were these. Non-productive sequences were filtered out, and CDR3s that did not start with C, did not end with F or W, or were shorter than 7 amino acids were discarded. The MANAFEST web application was used to identify antigen-specific clonotypes by comparing peptide-stimulated wells against reference wells and other culture wells. For a clone to be called positive, the clone needed an FDR below 0.05, an odds ratio above 5, and a productive frequency above 0.1% in at least two of three replicate wells. Cross-reactive clonotypes were defined as significantly expanded in both SARS-CoV-2 spike wells and at least one common cold coronavirus spike condition. Levenshtein distances (stringdist) and unrooted phylogenetic trees (ape) in R version 3.6.1 were used to assess CDR3 homology. TCRdb handled the public reads itself, with Q25 trimming in fastp and clone calling in MiXCR, and kept productive beta chains. Every CDR3 protein is listed once, alongside the most common genes and DNA of its rows. TCRdb assigned the V and J calls; the authors' analysis was not used. This sample comprises 20,000 or so distinct CDR3 sequences, around a third of them detected only once. The biggest ten clones account for roughly 12% of the sample.

The TCR was taken from a human donor with COVID-19. The V and J genes are TRBV11-2 and TRBJ2-2, and TRBD2 may be the D gene, going by 6 matching bases. Specimen: cultured CD4+ T cells from blood. The CDR3 protein: CASSRGPGGTGELFF. The nucleotide sequence is TGTGCCAGCAGCAGAGGGCCCGGGGGCACCGGGGAGCTGTTTTTT.